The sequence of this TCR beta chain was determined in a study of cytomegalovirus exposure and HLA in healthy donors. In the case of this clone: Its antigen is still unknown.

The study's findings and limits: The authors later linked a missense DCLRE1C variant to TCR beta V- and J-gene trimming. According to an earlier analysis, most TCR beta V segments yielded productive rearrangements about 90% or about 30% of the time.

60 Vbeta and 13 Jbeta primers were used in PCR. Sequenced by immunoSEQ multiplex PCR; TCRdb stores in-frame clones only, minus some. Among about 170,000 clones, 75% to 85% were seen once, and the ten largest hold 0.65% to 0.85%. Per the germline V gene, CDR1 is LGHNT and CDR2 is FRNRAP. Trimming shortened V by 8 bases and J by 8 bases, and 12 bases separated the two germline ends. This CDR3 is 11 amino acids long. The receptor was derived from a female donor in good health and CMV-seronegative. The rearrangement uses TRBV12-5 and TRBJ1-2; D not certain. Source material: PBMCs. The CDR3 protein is CASREVRGYTF. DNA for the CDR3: TGTGCTAGTCGGGAGGTTAGAGGCTACACCTTC. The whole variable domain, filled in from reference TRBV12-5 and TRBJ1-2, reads DARVTQTPRHKVTEMGQEVTMRCQPILGHNTVFWYRQTMMQGLELLAYFRNRAPLDDSGMPKDRFSAEMPDATLATLKIQPSEPRDSAVYFCASREVRGYTFGSGTRLTVV.